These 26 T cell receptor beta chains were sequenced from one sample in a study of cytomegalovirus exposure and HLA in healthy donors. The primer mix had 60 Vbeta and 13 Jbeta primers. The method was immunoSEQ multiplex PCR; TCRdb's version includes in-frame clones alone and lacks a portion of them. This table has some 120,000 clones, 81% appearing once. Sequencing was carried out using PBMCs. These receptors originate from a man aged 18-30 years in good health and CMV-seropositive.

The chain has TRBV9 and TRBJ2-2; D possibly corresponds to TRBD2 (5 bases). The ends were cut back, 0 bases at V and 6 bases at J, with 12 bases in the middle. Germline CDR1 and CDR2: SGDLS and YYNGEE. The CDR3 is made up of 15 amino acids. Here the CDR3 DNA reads TGTGCCAGCAGCGTAGCGGTGTCGGGGTCCGGGGAGCTGTTTTTT. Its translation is CASSVAVSGSGELFF. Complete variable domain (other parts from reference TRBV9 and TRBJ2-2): DSGVTQTPKHLITATGQRVTLRCSPRSGDLSVYWYQQSLDQGLQFLIQYYNGEERAKGNILERFSAQQFPDLHSELNLSSLELGDSALYFCASSVAVSGSGELFFGEGSRLTVL.

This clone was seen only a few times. The chain's CDR3 is CASSQDIGVTNVLTF. DNA for the CDR3: TGTGCCAGCAGCCAAGATATCGGGGTTACCAACGTCCTGACTTTC. The chain carries TRBV4-2 and TRBJ2-6; tentatively, D is TRBD2 (5 bases). This CDR3 is built from 15 residues. CDR1 is LGHNA, CDR2 YNFKEQ, per germline. Trimming removed 0 bases from V and 8 bases from J, with 11 bases in between.

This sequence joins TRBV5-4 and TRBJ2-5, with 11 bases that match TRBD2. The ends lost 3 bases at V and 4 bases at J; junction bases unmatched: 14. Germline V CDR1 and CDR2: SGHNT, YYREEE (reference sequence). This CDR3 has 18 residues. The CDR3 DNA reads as TGTGCCAGCAGCTCCACCAGGACCTTAGCGGGGGGGCGAGAGACCCAGTACTTC. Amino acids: CASSSTRTLAGGRETQYF. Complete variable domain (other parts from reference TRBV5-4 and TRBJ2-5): ETGVTQSPTHLIKTRGQQVTLRCSSQSGHNTVSWYQQALGQGPQFIFQYYREEENGRGNFPPRFSGLQFPNYSSELNVNALELDDSALYLCASSSTRTLAGGRETQYFGPGTRLLVL.

The DNA of the CDR3 is TGCGCCAGCAGCTTGGGGGCGCGCTACGAGCAGTACTTC. Translation gives CASSLGARYEQYF. This sequence joins TRBV5-1 and TRBJ2-7; D unclear. CDR3 length: 13 residues. Germline assignment: CDR1 SGHRS and CDR2 YFSETQ. The V and J ends lost 0 bases and 3 bases respectively, with 7 bases between them.

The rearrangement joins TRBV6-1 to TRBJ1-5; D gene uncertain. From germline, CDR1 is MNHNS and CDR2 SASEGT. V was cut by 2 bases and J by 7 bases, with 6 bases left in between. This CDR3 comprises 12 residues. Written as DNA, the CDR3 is TGTGCCAGCAGTGAATTATCCCAGCCCCAGCATTTT. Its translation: CASSELSQPQHF.

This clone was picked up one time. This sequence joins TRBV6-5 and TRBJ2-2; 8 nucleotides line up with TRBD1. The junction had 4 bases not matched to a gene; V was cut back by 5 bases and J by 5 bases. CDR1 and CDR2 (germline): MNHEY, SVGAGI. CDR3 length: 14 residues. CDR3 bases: TGTGCCAGCAGTCCCTGGACAGGGACCGGGGAGCTGTTTTTT. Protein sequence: CASSPWTGTGELFF.

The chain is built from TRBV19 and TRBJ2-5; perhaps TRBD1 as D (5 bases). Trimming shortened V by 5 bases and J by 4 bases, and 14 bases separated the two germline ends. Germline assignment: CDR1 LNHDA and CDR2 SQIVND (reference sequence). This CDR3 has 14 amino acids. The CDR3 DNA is TGTGCCAGTAGTGTCTCAGGGTTTTTAGAGACCCAGTACTTC. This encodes CASSVSGFLETQYF. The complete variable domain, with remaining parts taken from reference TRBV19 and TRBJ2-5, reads DGGITQSPKYLFRKEGQNVTLSCEQNLNHDAMYWYRQDPGQGLRLIYYSQIVNDFQKGDIAEGYSVSREKKESFPLTVTSAQKNPTAFYLCASSVSGFLETQYFGPGTRLLVL.

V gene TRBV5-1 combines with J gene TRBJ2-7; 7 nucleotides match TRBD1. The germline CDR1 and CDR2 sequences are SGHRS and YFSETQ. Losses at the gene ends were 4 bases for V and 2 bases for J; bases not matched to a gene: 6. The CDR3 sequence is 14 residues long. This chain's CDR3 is CASSQGQQTYEQYF. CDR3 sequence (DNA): TGCGCCAGCAGCCAGGGACAGCAGACCTACGAGCAGTACTTC.

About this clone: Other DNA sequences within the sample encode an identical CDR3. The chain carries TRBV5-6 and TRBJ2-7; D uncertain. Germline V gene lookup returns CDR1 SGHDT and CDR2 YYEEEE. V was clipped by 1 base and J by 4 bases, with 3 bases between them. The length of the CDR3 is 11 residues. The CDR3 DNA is TGTGCCAGCAGCTTGTATTACGAGCAGTACTTC. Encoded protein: CASSLYYEQYF.

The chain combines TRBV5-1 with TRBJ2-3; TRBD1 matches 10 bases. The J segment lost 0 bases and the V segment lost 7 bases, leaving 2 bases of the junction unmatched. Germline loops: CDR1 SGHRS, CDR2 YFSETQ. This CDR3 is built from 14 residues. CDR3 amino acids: CASRDRGSTDTQYF. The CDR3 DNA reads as TGCGCCAGCCGGGACAGGGGAAGCACAGATACGCAGTATTTT.

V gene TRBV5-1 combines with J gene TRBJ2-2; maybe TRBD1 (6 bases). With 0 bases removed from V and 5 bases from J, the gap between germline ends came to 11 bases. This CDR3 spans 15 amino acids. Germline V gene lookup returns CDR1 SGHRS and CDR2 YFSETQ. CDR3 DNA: TGCGCCAGCAGCTTGGGGCCAGGGGTAACCGGGGAGCTGTTTTTT. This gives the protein CASSLGPGVTGELFF.

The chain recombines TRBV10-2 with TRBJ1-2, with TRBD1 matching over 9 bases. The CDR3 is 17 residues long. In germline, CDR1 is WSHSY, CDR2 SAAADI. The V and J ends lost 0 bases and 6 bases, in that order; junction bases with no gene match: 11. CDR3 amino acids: CASSESGTGTLDHGYTF. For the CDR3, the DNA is TGCGCCAGCAGTGAGTCAGGGACAGGGACGCTAGACCATGGCTACACCTTC.

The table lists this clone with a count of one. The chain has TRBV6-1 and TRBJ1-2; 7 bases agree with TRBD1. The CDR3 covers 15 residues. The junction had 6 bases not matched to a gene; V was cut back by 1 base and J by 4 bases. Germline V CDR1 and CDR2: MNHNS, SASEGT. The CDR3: CASSEGPGQFYGYTF. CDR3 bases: TGTGCCAGCAGTGAAGGCCCGGGACAGTTCTATGGCTACACCTTC.

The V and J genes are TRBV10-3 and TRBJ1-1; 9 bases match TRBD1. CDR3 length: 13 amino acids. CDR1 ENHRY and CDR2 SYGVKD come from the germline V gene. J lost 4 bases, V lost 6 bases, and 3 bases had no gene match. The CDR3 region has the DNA TGTGCCATCAGACAGACAGGGGGCACTGAAGCTTTCTTT. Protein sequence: CAIRQTGGTEAFF.

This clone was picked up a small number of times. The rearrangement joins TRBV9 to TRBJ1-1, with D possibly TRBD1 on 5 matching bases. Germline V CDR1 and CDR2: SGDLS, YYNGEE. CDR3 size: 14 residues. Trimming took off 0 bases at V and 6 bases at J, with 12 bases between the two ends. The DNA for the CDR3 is TGTGCCAGCAGCGTAGATCTCCAGGGCGCTGAAGCTTTCTTT. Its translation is CASSVDLQGAEAFF.

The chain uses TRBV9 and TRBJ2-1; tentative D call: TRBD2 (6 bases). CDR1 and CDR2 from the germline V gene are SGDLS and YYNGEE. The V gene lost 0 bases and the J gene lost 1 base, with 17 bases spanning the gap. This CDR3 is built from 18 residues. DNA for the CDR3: TGTGCCAGCAGCGTAGGGATCGGGGGTAGAGGGTCCTACAATGAGCAGTTCTTC. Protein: CASSVGIGGRGSYNEQFF.

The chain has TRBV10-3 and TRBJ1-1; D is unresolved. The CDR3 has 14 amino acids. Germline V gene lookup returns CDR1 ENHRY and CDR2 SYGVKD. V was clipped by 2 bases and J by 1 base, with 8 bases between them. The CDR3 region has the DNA TGTGCCATCAGTGAGGGCCAATCGAACACTGAAGCTTTCTTT. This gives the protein CAISEGQSNTEAFF.

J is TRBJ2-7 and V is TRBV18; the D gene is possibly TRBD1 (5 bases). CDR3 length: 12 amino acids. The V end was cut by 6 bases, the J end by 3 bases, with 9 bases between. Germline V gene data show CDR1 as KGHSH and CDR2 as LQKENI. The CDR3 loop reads CASSYRSYEQYF. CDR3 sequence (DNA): TGTGCCAGCTCGTACAGGAGCTACGAGCAGTACTTC.

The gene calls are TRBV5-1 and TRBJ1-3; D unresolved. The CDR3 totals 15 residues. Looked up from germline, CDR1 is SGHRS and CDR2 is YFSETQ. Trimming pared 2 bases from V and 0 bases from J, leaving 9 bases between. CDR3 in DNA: TGCGCCAGCAGCTTACTACCGGTCTCTGGAAACACCATATATTTT. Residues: CASSLLPVSGNTIYF.

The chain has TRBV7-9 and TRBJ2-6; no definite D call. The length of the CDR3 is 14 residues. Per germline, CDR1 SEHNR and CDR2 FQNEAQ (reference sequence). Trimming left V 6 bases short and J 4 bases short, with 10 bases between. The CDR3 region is CASSLEIGANVLTF. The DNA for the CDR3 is TGTGCCAGCAGTCTCGAGATAGGGGCCAACGTCCTGACTTTC.

The CDR3 bases are TGCAGCGTTGTGGCAGGGGGGGAGACCCAGTACTTC. This sequence encodes CSVVAGGETQYF. The chain employs TRBV29-1 and TRBJ2-5; maybe TRBD1 (7 bases). CDR1 is SQVTM, CDR2 ANQGSEA, per germline. The CDR3 extends over 12 amino acids. V lost 4 bases to trimming and J lost 5 bases, with 11 bases between them.

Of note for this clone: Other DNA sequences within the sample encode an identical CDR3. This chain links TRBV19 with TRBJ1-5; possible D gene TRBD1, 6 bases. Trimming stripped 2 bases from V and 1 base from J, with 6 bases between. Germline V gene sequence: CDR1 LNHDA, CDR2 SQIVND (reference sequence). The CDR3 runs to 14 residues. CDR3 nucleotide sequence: TGTGCCAGTAGTATACAGGGGAGCAATCAGCCCCAGCATTTT. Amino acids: CASSIQGSNQPQHF.

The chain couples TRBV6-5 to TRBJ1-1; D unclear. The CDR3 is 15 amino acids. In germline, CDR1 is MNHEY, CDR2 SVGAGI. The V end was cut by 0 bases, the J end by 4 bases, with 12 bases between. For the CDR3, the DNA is TGTGCCAGCAGTTACTCGACGGGTTTGGGCACTGAAGCTTTCTTT. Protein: CASSYSTGLGTEAFF.

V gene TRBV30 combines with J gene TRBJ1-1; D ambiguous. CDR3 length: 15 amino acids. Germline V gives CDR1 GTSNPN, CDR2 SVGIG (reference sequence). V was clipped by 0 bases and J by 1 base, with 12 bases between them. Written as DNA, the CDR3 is TGTGCCTGGAGTGTACTAAAAGGCCAGAACACTGAAGCTTTCTTT. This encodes CAWSVLKGQNTEAFF.

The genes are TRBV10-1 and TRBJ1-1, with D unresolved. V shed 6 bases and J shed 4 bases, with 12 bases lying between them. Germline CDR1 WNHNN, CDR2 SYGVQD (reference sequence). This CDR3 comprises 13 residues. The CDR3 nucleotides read TGCGCCAGCAGGGGAGAACAGCCCACTGAAGCTTTCTTT. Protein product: CASRGEQPTEAFF.

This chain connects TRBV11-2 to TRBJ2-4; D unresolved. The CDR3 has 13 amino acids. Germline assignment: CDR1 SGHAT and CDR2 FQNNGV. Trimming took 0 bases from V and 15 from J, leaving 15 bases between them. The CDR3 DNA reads TGTGCCAGCAGCTTAGATCTTGTGTCGTTACTGTACTTC. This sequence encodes CASSLDLVSLLYF.